The 17 T cell receptor beta chains below come from one sample, sequenced in a study of T cell responses to AZD1222 COVID-19 vaccine. Repertoires were generated with immunoSEQ multiplex PCR, while TCRdb's copy carries only in-frame clones and drops some. The sample has 120,000 to 150,000 clones, around 86% seen once. The sample in question was peripheral blood, obtained on day 0 of MenACWY control vaccination. The receptor set was obtained from an adult in good health.

The rearrangement uses TRBV15 and TRBJ1-2; D may be TRBD1 (5 bases). This CDR3 comprises 14 residues. Germline V gene lookup returns CDR1 LNHNV and CDR2 YYDKDF (reference sequence). Trimming took 3 bases from V and 4 from J, leaving 12 bases between them. This chain's CDR3 is CATSRGQTGYGYTF. The CDR3 nucleotides are TGTGCCACCAGCAGGGGGCAAACGGGCTATGGCTACACCTTC.

The chain is built from TRBV30 and TRBJ1-6; 8 bases line up with TRBD1. Trimming removed 4 bases from V and 8 bases from J; junction bases left unmatched: 4. From germline, CDR1 is GTSNPN and CDR2 SVGIG (reference sequence). The CDR3 covers 13 residues. In DNA, the CDR3 is TGTGCCTGGAACGGACAGGGTCATTCACCCCTCCACTTT. Its translation: CAWNGQGHSPLHF.

This chain joins TRBV7-9 and TRBJ1-1; 8 bases fit TRBD1. Per germline, CDR1 SEHNR and CDR2 FQNEAQ (reference sequence). V dropped 7 bases and J dropped 1; count of bases not matched to a gene: 5. CDR3 size: 14 residues. The CDR3 DNA follows: TGTGCCAGCACCCTGGGGACAGGGAACACTGAAGCTTTCTTT. Residues: CASTLGTGNTEAFF. Looking up the rest from reference TRBV7-9 and TRBJ1-1 gives the full variable domain: DTGVSQNPRHKITKRGQNVTFRCDPISEHNRLYWYRQTLGQGPEFLTYFQNEAQLEKSRLLSDRFSAERPKGSFSTLEIQRTEQGDSAMYLCASTLGTGNTEAFFGQGTRLTVV.

This clone was recorded a few times. The chain combines TRBV28 with TRBJ1-4, with TRBD1 matching over 7 bases. V trimming: 7 bases; J trimming: 10 bases; junction bases outside the gene matches: 18. CDR3 size: 16 residues. The V gene's germline CDR1 is MDHEN and CDR2 SYDVKM. For the CDR3, the DNA is TGTGCCAGCACCTCGATGACGACAGGGAGGGGGGTAAAACTGTTTTTT. This encodes CASTSMTTGRGVKLFF.

CDR3 amino acids: CASSGSHF. The CDR3 nucleotides read TGTGCCAGCAGCGGGTCGCACTTT. This chain uses TRBV7-3 with TRBJ1-6; unclear D gene. The CDR3 length is 8 residues. Germline CDR1 SGHTA, CDR2 FQGTGA. Trimming took 5 bases from V and 19 from J, leaving 6 bases between them.

This CDR3 reads CASSLGPNQETQYF. For the CDR3, the DNA is TGTGCCAGCAGCTTGGGTCCAAACCAAGAGACCCAGTACTTC. The chain recombines TRBV11-2 with TRBJ2-5; D is ambiguous. This CDR3 has 14 residues. CDR1 is SGHAT, CDR2 FQNNGV, per germline. Trimming pared 3 bases from V and 0 bases from J, leaving 8 bases between.

V gene TRBV2 combines with J gene TRBJ1-4; no definite D call. Looked up from germline, CDR1 is SNHLY and CDR2 is FYNNEI. The CDR3 has 13 amino acids. Deletions cut 6 bases from V and 4 bases from J, with 9 bases between. The CDR3 coding sequence is TGTGCCAGCAGGCAGGACTATAATGAAAAACTGTTTTTT. It is translated as CASRQDYNEKLFF.

J is TRBJ1-2 and V is TRBV12-3 or TRBV12-4; 12 nucleotides agree with TRBD1. The junction had 1 base not matched to a gene; V was cut back by 8 bases and J by 3 bases. The CDR3 consists of 13 residues. The CDR3 sequence is CASGDRGHYGYTF. The CDR3 coding sequence is TGTGCCAGCGGGGACAGGGGGCACTATGGCTACACCTTC.

The CDR3 sequence: CASSQNIGSRMNTEAFF. The CDR3, as DNA: TGTGCCAGCTCCCAAAACATTGGGAGTCGGATGAACACTGAAGCTTTCTTT. The V call is TRBV18, the J call TRBJ1-1; D not resolved. This CDR3 has 17 amino acids. V was cut by 6 bases and J by 0 bases, with 20 bases left in between. The germline V gene has CDR1 KGHSH and CDR2 LQKENI.

In its sample, this clone was seen once. The rearrangement uses TRBV4-1 and TRBJ2-1, with D perhaps matching TRBD2 (5 bases). The CDR3 contains 20 residues. Trimming removed 0 bases from V and 1 base from J, with 22 bases in between. Germline V lookup: CDR1 MGHRA, CDR2 YSYEKL. This chain's CDR3 is CASSQDFLGGSFSSYNEQFF. CDR3 in DNA: TGCGCCAGCAGCCAAGATTTCCTTGGTGGGAGCTTTAGTTCCTACAATGAGCAGTTCTTC.

The rearrangement links TRBV2 to TRBJ2-2; D unclear. V lost 4 bases and J lost 8, with 11 bases in between. This CDR3 has 13 residues. Germline V gives CDR1 SNHLY, CDR2 FYNNEI. CDR3 DNA: TGTGCCAGCAGTGTTTTGGCGGAAGGGGAGCTGTTTTTT. As protein: CASSVLAEGELFF.

The genes are TRBV27 and TRBJ1-2; D is uncertain. CDR3 length: 13 residues. Germline V lookup: CDR1 MNHEY, CDR2 SMNVEV (reference sequence). With 6 bases removed from V and 5 bases from J, the gap between germline ends came to 13 bases. In nucleotides, the CDR3 is TGTGCCAGCAGCACAGACCCGGGTTATGGCTACACCTTC. It encodes CASSTDPGYGYTF.

In its sample, this clone was seen once. It may be a read error: a sequence one base away is much more abundant. The CDR3 sequence: CASSSDTGELFF. CDR3 sequence (DNA): TGTGCCAGCAGCTCCGACACCGGGGAGCTGTTTTTT. The chain is built from TRBV11-1 and TRBJ2-2; the D is unclear. The CDR3 runs 12 residues. Trimming took off 4 bases at V and 3 bases at J, with 3 bases between the two ends. The germline CDR1 and CDR2 sequences are SGHAT and FQDESV (reference sequence). Looking up the rest from reference TRBV11-1 and TRBJ2-2 gives the full variable domain: EAEVAQSPRYKITEKSQAVAFWCDPISGHATLYWYRQILGQGPELLVQFQDESVVDDSQLPKDRFSAERLKGVDSTLKIQPAELGDSAMYLCASSSDTGELFFGEGSRLTVL.

This clone appeared a few times. The gene calls are TRBV27 and TRBJ2-7, with 7 nucleotides matching TRBD1. The V segment lost 6 bases and the J segment 3 bases; nucleotides outside the gene matches: 17. The CDR3 is 17 residues long. In germline, CDR1 is MNHEY, CDR2 SMNVEV (reference sequence). This chain's CDR3 is CASRTGTLHFRNYEQYF. The CDR3 DNA reads as TGTGCCAGCAGGACAGGGACCTTGCATTTTAGGAACTACGAGCAGTACTTC.

V and J are TRBV28 and TRBJ2-3; D is unresolved. Germline V gene sequence: CDR1 MDHEN, CDR2 SYDVKM. Trimming took 5 bases from V and 2 from J, leaving 5 bases between them. The CDR3 sequence is 12 residues long. The CDR3 DNA reads TGTGCCAGCAGTATAACCACAGATACGCAGTATTTT. It encodes CASSITTDTQYF.

The chain carries TRBV11-2 and TRBJ1-5, with D hard to call. Germline V gene data show CDR1 as SGHAT and CDR2 as FQNNGV. The length of the CDR3 is 14 residues. The ends were cut back, 1 base at V and 3 bases at J, with 7 bases in the middle. The CDR3 DNA is TGTGCCAGCAGCTTAGGATCGATCAATCAGCCCCAGCATTTT. Amino acid sequence: CASSLGSINQPQHF.

The gene calls are TRBV11-2 and TRBJ2-3; 9 nucleotides line up with TRBD1. V was pared by 0 bases and J by 10 bases, with 11 bases of the junction left unmatched. The CDR3 has 16 amino acids. Germline values: CDR1 SGHAT, CDR2 FQNNGV. CDR3 residues: CASSLDQRTGDIAQYF. The CDR3 bases are TGTGCCAGCAGCTTAGATCAACGGACAGGGGATATTGCGCAGTATTTT. The entire variable domain, with the rest obtained from reference TRBV11-2 and TRBJ2-3, is as follows: EAGVAQSPRYKIIEKRQSVAFWCNPISGHATLYWYQQILGQGPKLLIQFQNNGVVDDSQLPKDRFSAERLKGVDSTLKIQPAKLEDSAVYLCASSLDQRTGDIAQYFGPGTRLTVL.